A single T cell receptor beta chain is shown here with its context. What it recognizes is unknown. The ends were cut back, 5 bases at V and 7 bases at J, with 12 bases in the middle. The germline V gene has CDR1 LNHNV and CDR2 YYDKDF (reference sequence). The CDR3 loop spans 13 amino acids. The use of genomic DNA as template underpinned the TCR beta VDJ and CDR3 profiling. TCRdb re-derived calls from the reads in MiXCR, one entry per CDR3 protein. The sample has roughly 130,000 distinct CDR3 sequences, about 48% seen once; the top ten hold around 2.3%. This sample is part of a study of CD8+CD57+ T cells in acquired aplastic anemia. The overall study: Mean DNA quantity obtained from sorted CD4+ and CD8+ cells was around 2.9 ug. Healthy donors had, on average, approximately 11 million reads for their CD4+ cells.

Study-level findings and limits: In common between the patients and the controls were around 30 CD8+ CDR3 sequences. Statistical testing detected no significant gap in CD8+ Simpson's diversity between patients and controls.

The TCR originated in a human donor in good health, serving as a control. The chain uses TRBV15 and TRBJ1-5; D call uncertain. Sample: sorted CD4+, CD8+, or CD8+CD57+ T cells (not recorded which) from PBMCs. The CDR3, as DNA: TGTGCCACCAGCGTCCTCAGCGGACAGCCCCAGCATTTT. As protein: CATSVLSGQPQHF.